This T cell receptor beta chain is from a study of T cell responses to AZD1222 COVID-19 vaccine. Clones were read by immunoSEQ multiplex PCR, and TCRdb kept only the in-frame ones, dropping some. The sample lists around 120,000 clones; roughly 85% were seen once. Comments on this clone: Its antigen is not identified.

Broader study findings: Increases in Spike-specific TCR breadth and depth were seen after two AZD1222 doses. At study baseline, merely several AZD1222 recipients were seropositive. Spike as a whole was targeted by vaccine-associated CD4 TCRs, dominant at 160-218 and 743-854.

The junction had 7 bases not matched to a gene; V was cut back by 5 bases and J by 3 bases. Looked up from germline, CDR1 is SGHNT and CDR2 is YENEEA. The CDR3 sequence is 14 residues long. The V call is TRBV11-3, the J call TRBJ2-7; 7 bases are a match to TRBD2. The clonotype originates from an adult in good health. Specimen: peripheral blood, collected on day 0 of AZD1222 vaccination. For the CDR3, the DNA is TGTGCCAGCAGCCTTCAGGGCGGGAGCTACGAGCAGTACTTC. It is translated as CASSLQGGSYEQYF.